These 4 T cell receptor beta chains share one sample of origin, sequenced in a study of OX40 agonist ivuxolimab in advanced cancers. The method was immunoSEQ multiplex PCR; TCRdb's version includes in-frame clones alone and lacks a portion of them. The sample lists 68,000 or so clones; approximately 80% were seen once. The source was CD4+ or CD8+ T cells sorted from blood, collected in a trial of the OX40 agonist ivuxolimab. These receptors were taken from an adult with an advanced solid tumor such as melanoma, head and neck, liver or kidney cancer.

The gene calls are TRBV5-1 and TRBJ2-2, with 7 bases aligning to TRBD2. Germline CDR1 is SGHRS and CDR2 is YFSETQ. V lost 3 bases, J lost 0 bases, and 2 bases stayed unmatched. The CDR3 runs 15 residues. In nucleotides, the CDR3 is TGCGCCAGCAGCTCGGCGGGAGCGAACACCGGGGAGCTGTTTTTT. It yields the protein CASSSAGANTGELFF.

The V gene is TRBV28, the J gene TRBJ2-1, with D unclear. Looked up from germline, CDR1 is MDHEN and CDR2 is SYDVKM. The CDR3 extends over 14 amino acids. V shed 1 base and J shed 7 bases, with 11 bases lying between them. The CDR3 nucleotides read TGTGCCAGCAGTTTATCCCCCGCCCAGAATGAGCAGTTCTTC. This sequence encodes CASSLSPAQNEQFF. The full variable domain, rest sourced from reference TRBV28 and TRBJ2-1, is DVKVTQSSRYLVKRTGEKVFLECVQDMDHENMFWYRQDPGLGLRLIYFSYDVKMKEKGDIPEGYSVSREKKERFSLILESASTNQTSMYLCASSLSPAQNEQFFGPGTRLTVL.

J is TRBJ1-1 and V is TRBV28, with 10 positions matching TRBD1. CDR3 length: 16 residues. J was trimmed by 1 base and V by 4 bases; bases with no gene match: 6. CDR1 and CDR2 from the germline V gene are MDHEN and SYDVKM. The CDR3 DNA follows: TGTGCCAGCAGTTATGAAAGGGACAGGGGGAACACTGAAGCTTTCTTT. Protein sequence: CASSYERDRGNTEAFF.

This rearrangement joins TRBV5-1 to TRBJ2-5, with 8 bases that match TRBD1. The CDR3 extends over 15 amino acids. The germline V gene has CDR1 SGHRS and CDR2 YFSETQ. Germline trimming cut 1 base from V and 3 bases from J; bases unmatched to any gene: 5. CDR3 bases: TGCGCCAGCAGCTTGTGGGACAGGAAGAAAGAGACCCAGTACTTC. Its translation is CASSLWDRKKETQYF.